The present T cell receptor beta chain was sequenced within a study of Graves' ophthalmopathy and Graves' hyperthyroidism. Whole-study context: Investigators collected peripheral blood at initial diagnosis, before any treatment was given.

Patients with other autoimmune diseases, uncontrolled infections, pregnancy or lactation were excluded. As concerns this clonotype: At one of its ends the junction is not consistent with the germline gene, which may arise from a read error.

This CDR3 is 17 amino acids long. CDR1 and CDR2 from the germline V gene are SGHTA and FQGTGA. RNA transcripts served as template for amplifying TCR beta CDR3 sequences. Scientists carried out first-round RT-PCR using HTBI primers and then a second-round multiplex PCR. Each CDR3 protein gets one entry after TCRdb re-called the multiplex PCR reads with MiXCR. Among about 660,000 distinct CDR3 sequences listed, 35% to 45% were seen once. Sequenced input: peripheral blood. The sequence came from an adult man with Graves' ophthalmopathy. The chain combines TRBV7-3 with TRBJ1-5, with 7 bases lining up with TRBD1. CDR3 residues: CASSVTRGIDTNQPQHF. The CDR3 DNA reads as TGTGCCAGCAGCGTAACCAGGGGGATTGATACCAATCAGCCCCAGCATTTT.